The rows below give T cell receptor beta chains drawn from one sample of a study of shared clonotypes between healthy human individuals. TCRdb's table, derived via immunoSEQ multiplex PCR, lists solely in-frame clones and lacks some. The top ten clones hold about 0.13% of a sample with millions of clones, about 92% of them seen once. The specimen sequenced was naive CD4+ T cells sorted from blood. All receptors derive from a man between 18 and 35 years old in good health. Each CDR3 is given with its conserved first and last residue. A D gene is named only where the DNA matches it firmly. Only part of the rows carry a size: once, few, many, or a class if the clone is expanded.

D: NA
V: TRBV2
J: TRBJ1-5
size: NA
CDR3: CASTFDSYNQPQHF
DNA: TGTGCCAGCACCTTTGACAGCTACAATCAGCCCCAGCATTTT

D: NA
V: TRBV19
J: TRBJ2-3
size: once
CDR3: CASSNSWGTDTQYF
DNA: TGTGCCAGTAGTAACAGTTGGGGCACAGATACGCAGTATTTT

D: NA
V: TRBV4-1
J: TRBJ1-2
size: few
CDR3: CASSQWGNYGYTF
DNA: TGCGCCAGCAGCCAATGGGGTAACTATGGCTACACCTTC

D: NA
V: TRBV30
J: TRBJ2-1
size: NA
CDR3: CAWSSGGHIEQFF
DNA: TGTGCCTGGAGTTCAGGGGGGCACATTGAGCAGTTCTTC

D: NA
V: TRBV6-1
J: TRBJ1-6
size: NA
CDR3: CATGKQGVGSPLHF
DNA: TGTGCCACCGGAAAACAGGGTGTCGGTTCACCCCTCCACTTT

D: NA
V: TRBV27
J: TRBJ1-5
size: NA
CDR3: CASREDGAYQPQHF
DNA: TGTGCCAGCAGGGAAGACGGTGCTTATCAGCCCCAGCATTTT

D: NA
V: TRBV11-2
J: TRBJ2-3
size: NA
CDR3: CASSMGRPDTQYF
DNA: TGTGCCAGCAGCATGGGACGCCCAGATACGCAGTATTTT

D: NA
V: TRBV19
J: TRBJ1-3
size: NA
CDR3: CASSSEFGNTIYF
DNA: TGTGCCAGTAGTTCAGAATTTGGAAACACCATATATTTT

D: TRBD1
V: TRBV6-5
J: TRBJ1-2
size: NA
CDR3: CASSPTTGYGYTF
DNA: TGTGCCAGCAGCCCCACGACAGGGTATGGCTACACCTTC

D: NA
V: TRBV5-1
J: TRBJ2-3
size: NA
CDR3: CASSSRGMGGPYTDTQYF
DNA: TGCGCCAGCAGCTCCCGAGGGATGGGGGGCCCCTACACAGATACGCAGTATTTT

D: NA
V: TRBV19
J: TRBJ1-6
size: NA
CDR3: CASRSQGNGNSPLHF
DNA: TGTGCCAGTAGATCCCAGGGAAATGGTAATTCACCCCTCCACTTT

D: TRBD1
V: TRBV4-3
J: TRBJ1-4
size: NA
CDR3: CASSQSTGRLFF
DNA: TGCGCCAGCAGCCAGTCGACAGGGCGGTTGTTTTTT

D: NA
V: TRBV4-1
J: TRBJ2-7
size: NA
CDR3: CASSQDRGGGSYEQYF
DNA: TGCGCCAGCAGCCAAGATCGGGGAGGGGGCTCCTACGAGCAGTACTTC

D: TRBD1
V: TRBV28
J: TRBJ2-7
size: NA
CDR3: CASSLWGTGTGAYEQYF
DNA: TGTGCCAGCAGTTTATGGGGTACCGGGACAGGCGCCTACGAGCAGTACTTC

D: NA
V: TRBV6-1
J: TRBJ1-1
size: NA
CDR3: CASSELGGFYTEAFF
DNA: TGTGCCAGCAGTGAACTGGGAGGCTTCTACACTGAAGCTTTCTTT

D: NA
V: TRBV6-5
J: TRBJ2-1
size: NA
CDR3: CASRLNFLSGEQFF
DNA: TGTGCCAGCAGACTAAATTTCTTAAGTGGTGAGCAGTTCTTC

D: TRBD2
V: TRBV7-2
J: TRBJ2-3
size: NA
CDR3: CASSTRGGIDTQYF
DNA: TGTGCCAGCAGCACCCGCGGGGGGATCGATACGCAGTATTTT

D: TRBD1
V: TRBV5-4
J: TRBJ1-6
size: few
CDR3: CASSPRTGGQNSPLHF
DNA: TGTGCCAGCAGCCCGAGGACAGGGGGACAAAATTCACCCCTCCACTTT

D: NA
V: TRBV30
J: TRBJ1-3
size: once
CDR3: CAWSTGPGNTIYF
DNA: TGTGCCTGGTCCACGGGGCCTGGAAACACCATATATTTT

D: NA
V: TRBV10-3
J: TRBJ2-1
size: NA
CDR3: CAISESGGAYNEQFF
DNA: TGTGCCATCAGTGAGTCCGGGGGAGCCTACAATGAGCAGTTCTTC

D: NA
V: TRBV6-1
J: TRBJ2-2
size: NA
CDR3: CASSDWGVDLTGELFF
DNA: TGTGCCAGCAGTGATTGGGGGGTGGATTTAACCGGGGAGCTGTTTTTT

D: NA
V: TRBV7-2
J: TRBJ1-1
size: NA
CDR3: CASSLVRALNTEAFF
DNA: TGTGCCAGCAGCTTAGTCAGGGCCTTGAACACTGAAGCTTTCTTT

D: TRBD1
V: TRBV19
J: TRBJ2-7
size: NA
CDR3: CASSIGQGGSSYEQYF
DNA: TGTGCCAGTAGTATCGGACAGGGGGGCTCCTCCTACGAGCAGTACTTC

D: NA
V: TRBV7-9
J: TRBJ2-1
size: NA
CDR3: CASSSLVSGLYNEQFF
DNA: TGTGCCAGCAGCTCATTGGTCAGCGGGCTTTACAATGAGCAGTTCTTC

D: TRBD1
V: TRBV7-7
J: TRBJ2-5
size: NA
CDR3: CASSTLGTDQETQYF
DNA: TGTGCTAGCAGCACCCTCGGGACAGACCAAGAGACCCAGTACTTC

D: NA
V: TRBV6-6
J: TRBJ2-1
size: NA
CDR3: CASSHGDAQFF
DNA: TGTGCCAGCAGCCACGGGGATGCGCAGTTCTTC

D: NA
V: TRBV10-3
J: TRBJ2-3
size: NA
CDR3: CATTKADTQYF
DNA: TGTGCCACCACCAAAGCAGATACGCAGTATTTT

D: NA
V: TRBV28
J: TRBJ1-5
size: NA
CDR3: CASSLPNQPQHF
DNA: TGTGCCAGCAGTTTACCCAATCAGCCCCAGCATTTT

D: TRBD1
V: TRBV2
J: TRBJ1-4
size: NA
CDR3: CASSPGQGNEKLFF
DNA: TGTGCCAGCAGTCCGGGACAGGGTAATGAAAAACTGTTTTTT

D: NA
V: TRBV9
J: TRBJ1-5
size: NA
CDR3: CASSVNSNQPQHF
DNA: TGTGCCAGCAGCGTCAACAGCAATCAGCCCCAGCATTTT

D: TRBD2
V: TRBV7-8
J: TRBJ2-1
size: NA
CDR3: CASSLYSGLAGLSYNEQFF
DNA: TGTGCCAGCAGCTTATATTCCGGACTAGCGGGACTCTCCTACAATGAGCAGTTCTTC

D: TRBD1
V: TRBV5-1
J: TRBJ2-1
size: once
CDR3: CASSPRQGESYEQFF
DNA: TGCGCCAGCAGCCCCCGACAGGGAGAAAGCTATGAGCAGTTCTTC

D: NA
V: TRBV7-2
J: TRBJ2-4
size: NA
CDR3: CASSLDGGGGTAKNIQYF
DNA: TGTGCCAGCAGCTTAGATGGTGGGGGCGGAACCGCCAAAAACATTCAGTACTTC

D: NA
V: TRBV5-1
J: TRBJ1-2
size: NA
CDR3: CASSPDRNYGYTF
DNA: TGCGCCAGCAGCCCGGACCGGAACTATGGCTACACCTTC

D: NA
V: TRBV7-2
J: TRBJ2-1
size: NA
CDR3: CASSLVVSEQFF
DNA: TGTGCCAGCAGCTTAGTAGTTTCTGAGCAGTTCTTC

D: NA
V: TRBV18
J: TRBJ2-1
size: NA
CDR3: CASSLLQDNEQFF
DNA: TGTGCCAGCTCACTGCTACAGGACAATGAGCAGTTCTTC

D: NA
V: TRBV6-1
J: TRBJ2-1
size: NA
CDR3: CASSETGTPNNEQFF
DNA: TGTGCCAGCAGTGAAACCGGGACACCTAACAATGAGCAGTTCTTC

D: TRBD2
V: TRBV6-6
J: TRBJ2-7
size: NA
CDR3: CASRTGTSNYEQYF
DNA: TGTGCCAGCAGGACCGGGACTAGTAATTACGAGCAGTACTTC

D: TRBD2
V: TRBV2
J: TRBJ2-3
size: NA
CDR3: CASSASGVSTDTQYF
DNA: TGTGCCAGCAGTGCGAGCGGGGTTAGCACAGATACGCAGTATTTT

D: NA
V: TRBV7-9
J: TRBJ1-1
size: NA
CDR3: CASSSPPGNTEAFF
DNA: TGTGCCAGCAGCTCTCCGCCGGGTAACACTGAAGCTTTCTTT

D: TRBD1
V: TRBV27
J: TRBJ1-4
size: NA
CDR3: CASSPGTGETNEKLFF
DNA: TGTGCCAGCAGTCCCGGGACAGGGGAAACTAATGAAAAACTGTTTTTT

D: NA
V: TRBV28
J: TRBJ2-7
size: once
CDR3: CASSLLPYEQYF
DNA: TGTGCCAGCAGTTTACTCCCCTACGAGCAGTACTTC